The clone carrying this TCR beta chain came up many times. CDR3 length: 15 amino acids. Germline values: CDR1 MNHNS, CDR2 SASEGT. The V segment lost 4 bases and the J segment 6 bases; nucleotides outside the gene matches: 6. The data were obtained in a study of T cells in Graves' hyperthyroidism and ophthalmopathy. In the study overall: The blood sample was taken at first diagnosis, before treatment began.

Regions amplified from RNA transcripts were the TCR beta CDR3 regions. Carried out on the TCR CDR3, a first-round RT-PCR used the HTBI primer set. MiXCR, run by TCRdb on the multiplex PCR reads, gives a single entry per CDR3 protein. The table has about 700,000 distinct CDR3 sequences, approximately 14% seen once. The sequence came from a woman under 30 with Graves' hyperthyroidism. The chain is built from TRBV6-1 and TRBJ2-7; 13 bases are shared with TRBD2. The sample taken for sequencing was blood. Here the CDR3 reads CASSAGLAGAGEQYF. The CDR3 nucleotides read TGTGCCAGCAGTGCCGGACTAGCGGGAGCTGGCGAGCAGTACTTC.